The text below deals with one T cell receptor beta chain. The antigen is not known. This specimen comes from a study of T cell responses to AZD1222 COVID-19 vaccine. On the study more broadly: Researchers grouped second doses given at about 4 or about 12 weeks into one pool.

Study findings and constraints: Clonal diversity may have been underestimated in mostly white British donors. Samples come after the peak T cell response, not at day 14. Nearly half of the spike-specific TCRs reportedly recognize variant regions that carry no mutations.

TCRdb's copy holds only in-frame clones and misses some; the assay was immunoSEQ multiplex PCR. Among under 60,000 clones listed, roughly four fifths were seen once. The CDR3 extends over 15 amino acids. Germline-derived CDR1 and CDR2 are DFQATT and SNEGSKA (reference sequence). V lost 3 bases to trimming and J lost 8 bases, with 20 bases between them. This sequence was found in an adult in good health. The V call is TRBV20-1, the J call TRBJ2-1, with D possibly TRBD2 on 5 matching bases. Material: peripheral blood, obtained on day 0 of AZD1222 vaccination. The CDR3 nucleotides read TGCAGTGCTAGTAACCCGACGGGCTATAGCGATGAGCAGTTCTTC. Translating it yields CSASNPTGYSDEQFF.